The sequence of this T cell receptor (beta chain) was determined in a study of blood T cells in healthy people across ages (dated by TCRdb to between 2015 and 2016). General notes on the study: In model experiments, template switching captured roughly one uniquely barcoded TCR beta cDNA molecule for every two T cells. To track age-related changes in TCR beta repertoire diversity, the study relied on deep sequencing normalized with unique cDNA molecular identifiers. The donors were divided into four age groups: young (average approximately 17 years), middle-aged (about 40), aged (approximately 64) and long-lived (about 90). For two donors (one aged 18 to 29 and one aged 80 or older), the study analyzed two additional independent replicas of 1 million unique cDNA reads from the same blood draw. Results the study describes overall, beyond this receptor: Because the CMV infection status of the donors was unknown, age-related changes in expanded clonotypes may potentially have been confounded. Bulk unsorted PBMC profiling prevented conclusive comparison of naive and antigen-experienced compartments. The long-lived group showed more naive CD4+ T cells, fewer expanded clones and increased TCR diversity than the aged group, suggesting age selection. Estimates of total diversity based on one million sequenced T cells were considered lower bounds and underestimates. There was a strong correlation between observed TCR beta diversity and the percentage of naive T cells measured by flow cytometry. Observed TCR beta diversity per million T cells fell roughly linearly with age, and a significant reduction was already apparent by age around 40.

The library was made by 5' RACE. Sequencing was carried out with an Illumina HiSeq 2500. A second PCR of 7 to 11 cycles was run with a J-beta primer mix and a sample-barcoded 5' primer. A template-switch 5' adaptor carrying 12 random nucleotides introduced a unique molecular identifier onto each TCR beta cDNA molecule. Each sample yielded at least 3 million CDR3-containing paired-end reads. First-strand cDNA synthesis was performed from all RNA using the Mint cDNA synthesis kit, with priming by a TRBC-specific oligonucleotide. Following uracil-DNA glycosylase treatment, all cDNA underwent a first 18-cycle PCR with the universal primers M1SS and BC2_uni_R. Per the source publication's procedure: Each sample was normalized by randomly selecting 1 million high-quality reads, each carrying a distinct molecular identifier. Instead of being binned into consensus sequences, reads with shared molecular identifiers were discarded. MiTCR, with a Q25 quality threshold and the strictest error-elimination algorithm, was used for CDR3 identification, clonotype clustering and error correction. A nonparametric unseen species model using Euler transformation provided a lower-bound estimate of total TCR beta diversity. TCRdb passed the public sequencing reads through fastp at Q25 and MiXCR, retaining productive beta sequences. Entries are consolidated by CDR3 protein sequence, retaining the most common genes and DNA. TCRdb, not the authors, supplied the V and J calls. The sample profile shows 780,000 or so distinct CDR3 sequences; approximately 25% of them were found once. Under 4.5% of the sample lies in the top ten.

Trimming takes 3 bases off V and 7 bases off J; junction bases not matched to a gene: 3. Its CDR3 holds 12 amino acids, cysteine through phenylalanine. The entry retains the CDR3 DNA only, 36 bases that are in frame from base 1. For CDR1 and CDR2, the germline V gene lists SGHTA and FQGNSA. The donors were 40 or so Caucasian individuals from Russia, aged roughly 6 to 100 years, who were systemically healthy. Each donor gave ten milliliters of peripheral blood, collected into EDTA-treated Vacutainer tubes. Ficoll-Paque density-gradient centrifugation was used to isolate PBMCs, with at least 6.5 million obtained per sample. Total RNA, at least 6 micrograms per sample, was extracted from PBMCs with Trizol reagent. For every donor, flow cytometry on a PBMC aliquot measured the percentage of naive CD45RAhigh/CD27high T cells. With regard to this clonotype: It has no known antigen specificity. Base qualities are not at hand, and no much larger clone is one base apart.

Another study also made use of these data, one on T cells of mothers and their children. In that second paper, the authors write: Donors were nine systemically healthy Caucasian individuals: three mothers and their six children. cDNA synthesis consumed the entire amount of extracted RNA, loaded at about 1.6 ug RNA in each 15 ul reaction. In the second PCR, the M1S primer added sample barcodes and 2-4 random nucleotides. Over 9.5 million TCR beta CDR3 reads were obtained for each mother, and millions of reads were obtained for each child. Thymic selection shapes the output of TCR recombination in a similar way in related and unrelated pairs, and inherited differences have a minor effect. Normalized repertoire overlap was always found to be slightly, but never significantly, higher in related mother-child pairs than in unrelated mother-child pairs. No persistent microchimeric T cell clones were detected, at a sensitivity of 80 to 100 clones per million clonotypes. In the study, deep NGS was used to compare the TCR beta repertoires of mothers and children, and features distinguishing related mother-child pairs from unrelated individuals were sought. On average, the children were approximately 11 +/- 4 years old, while the mothers were approximately 40 +/- 4 years old. After adapters were ligated using NEBNext reagents, the libraries underwent 100+100 nt paired-end sequencing on an Illumina HiSeq 2000. To prevent cross-contamination, the mother and child libraries were prepared a month apart and were sequenced in separate runs. For each donor, between about 500,000 and 2,200,000 distinct TCR beta clonotypes were identified. Naive TCR beta clonotypes were estimated from low-frequency clonotypes matched to each donor's FACS-determined naive share, without sorting.

The sample comprised blood. Recombination joined TRBV7-2 with TRBJ2-7, with 7 bases aligning to TRBD2. This sequence was found in a boy under 18 in good health. The sequenced DNA is TGTGCCAGCAGCTTGGGACTATGGGAGCAGTACTTC. Its translation is CASSLGLWEQYF.